This note documents a single TCR beta chain sequence. This table comes from immunoSEQ multiplex PCR, and its TCRdb copy is limited to in-frame clones, with some not included. This table has roughly 220,000 clones, roughly 83% appearing once. The sample originates from a study of blood T cell repertoires in COVID-19. With 3 bases clipped from V and 3 bases from J, the junction kept 13 bases outside the gene matches. This CDR3 has 18 residues. Germline loops: CDR1 SEHNR, CDR2 FQNEAQ (reference sequence). The chain couples TRBV7-9 to TRBJ1-3; 8 bases line up with TRBD1. Sequenced sample: PBMCs or T cells enriched from blood (not recorded which). The clonotype originates from a woman aged 35 to 49 with acute COVID-19. In DNA form, the CDR3 reads TGTGCCAGCAGCTTCCGGAGGGGGCAGGGGGCGATTGGAAACACCATATATTTT. Its protein is CASSFRRGQGAIGNTIYF.